This TCR beta chain derives from a study of T cells after yellow fever vaccination. Turning to the study itself: Those fractions that held only low numbers of cells were prepared using the SMART-Seq v4 Ultra Low Input RNA kit.

A note on this clonotype: Its antigen is currently unknown.

TCRdb analysed the 5' RACE reads with MiXCR anew, one entry per CDR3 protein. The repertoire consists of some 550,000 distinct CDR3 sequences, with less than 20% occurring once and the leading ten covering about 13%. The study's findings and limits: Subsequent to the booster, the majority of primary-vaccination clones reappeared (around 96% CD4, about 90% CD8).

V shed 6 bases and J 10 bases; nucleotides not matched to a gene: 4. The CDR3 spans 11 residues. CDR1 is SQVTM and CDR2 is ANQGSEA in the germline V gene. The chain uses TRBV29-1 and TRBJ2-1, with 9 bases aligning to TRBD2. The starting material was PBMCs, obtained 15 days after the yellow fever booster vaccination. The sequence was collected from a man younger than 40 who received the YFV17D yellow fever vaccine. CDR3 region: CSVAGLAEQFF. For the CDR3, the DNA is TGCAGCGTCGCGGGACTAGCCGAGCAGTTCTTC.